This T cell receptor beta chain comes out of a study of control samples from healthy donors and cancer patients. Germline CDR1 is SGDLS and CDR2 is YYNGEE. CDR3 size: 18 residues. The V and J ends lost 0 bases and 6 bases, in that order; junction bases with no gene match: 15. The table came from immunoSEQ multiplex PCR; TCRdb's copy has only in-frame clones and leaves some out. Here the sample spans roughly 100,000 clones, roughly 80% being singletons. This receptor was taken from a woman between 45 and 60 years old in good health. Sequenced sample: blood. This chain uses TRBV9 with TRBJ2-3, with 8 bases fitting TRBD1. The CDR3 here is CASSVGGGTGAFADTQYF. The CDR3 DNA reads as TGTGCCAGCAGCGTAGGAGGCGGGACAGGTGCATTTGCGGATACGCAGTATTTT.